This T cell receptor beta chain was obtained from a study of beta chain features in type 1 diabetes. Of the isolated RNA, all was reverse transcribed, and so the sequenced material was expressed TCRB transcripts. Produced via immunoSEQ multiplex PCR; TCRdb's table is partial and in-frame only. This sample has 240,000 or so clones, with 25% to 35% found just once. The germline V gene encodes CDR1 SGHDT and CDR2 YYEEEE. Trimming at V came to 3 bases and at J to 6 bases, leaving 6 bases not matched to a gene. The CDR3 consists of 14 residues. Material: central memory CD4+ T cells from blood. The clonotype was recovered from a man aged 30 to 39 in good health. This chain links TRBV5-6 with TRBJ1-5, with 7 bases fitting TRBD1. The CDR3 here is CASSYRGGGQPQHF. The CDR3 nucleotides are TGTGCCAGCAGCTACAGGGGAGGAGGTCAGCCCCAGCATTTT.